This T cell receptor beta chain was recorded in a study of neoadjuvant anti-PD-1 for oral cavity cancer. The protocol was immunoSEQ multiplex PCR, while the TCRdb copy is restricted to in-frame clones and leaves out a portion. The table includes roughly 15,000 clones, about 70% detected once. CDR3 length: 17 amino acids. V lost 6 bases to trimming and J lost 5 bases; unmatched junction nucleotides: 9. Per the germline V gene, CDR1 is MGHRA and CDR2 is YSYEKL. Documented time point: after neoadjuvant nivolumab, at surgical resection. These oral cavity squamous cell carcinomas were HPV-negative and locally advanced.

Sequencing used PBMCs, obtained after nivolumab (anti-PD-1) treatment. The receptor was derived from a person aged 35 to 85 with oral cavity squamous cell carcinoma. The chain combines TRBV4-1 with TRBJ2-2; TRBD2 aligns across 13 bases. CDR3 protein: CASRKLAGGPGTGELFF. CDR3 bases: TGCGCCAGCAGGAAACTAGCGGGAGGGCCGGGGACCGGGGAGCTGTTTTTT.